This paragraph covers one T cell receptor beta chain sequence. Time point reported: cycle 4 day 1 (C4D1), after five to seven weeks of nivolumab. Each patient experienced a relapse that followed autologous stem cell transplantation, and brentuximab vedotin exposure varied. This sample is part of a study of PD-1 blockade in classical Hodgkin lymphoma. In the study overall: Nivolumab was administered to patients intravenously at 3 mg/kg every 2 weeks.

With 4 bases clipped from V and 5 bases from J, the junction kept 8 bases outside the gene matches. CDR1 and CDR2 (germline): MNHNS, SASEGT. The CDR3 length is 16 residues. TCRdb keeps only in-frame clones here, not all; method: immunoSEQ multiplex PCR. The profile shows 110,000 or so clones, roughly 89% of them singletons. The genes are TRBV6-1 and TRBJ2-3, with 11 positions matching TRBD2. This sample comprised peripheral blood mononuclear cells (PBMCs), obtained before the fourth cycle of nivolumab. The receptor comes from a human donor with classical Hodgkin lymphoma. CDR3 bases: TGTGCCAGCAGTGGCCGACTAGCGGGAATGTTAGATACGCAGTATTTT. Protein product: CASSGRLAGMLDTQYF.